Listed below are T cell receptor beta chains from one sample, sequenced in a study of control samples from healthy donors and cancer patients. Only in-frame clones appear in the TCRdb table, and some are missing; sequencing was by immunoSEQ multiplex PCR. The sample includes 45,000 to 55,000 clones, about 93% of them seen just once. The sample was PBMCs. These receptors all come from a woman in her 50s with head and neck cancer. The CDR3 runs from the conserved cysteine through the conserved F or W. A D gene is named only where the DNA matches it firmly. Some rows have no size entry. The others give once, few or many, or a class for an expanded clone.

CDR3aa: CASSPSGNSYEQYF; CDR3nt: TGTGCCAGCAGTCCTAGCGGGAACTCCTACGAGCAGTACTTC; d_gene: TRBD2; v_gene: TRBV9; j_gene: TRBJ2-7; abundance: NA
CDR3aa: CASSFLKGAYSPLHF; CDR3nt: TGTGCCAGCAGCTTCCTCAAGGGGGCGTATTCACCCCTCCACTTT; d_gene: TRBD1; v_gene: TRBV11-3; j_gene: TRBJ1-6; abundance: NA
CDR3aa: CASIASGRAYAGHEQFF; CDR3nt: TGTGCCAGCATTGCTAGCGGGAGGGCTTATGCCGGACATGAGCAGTTCTTC; d_gene: TRBD2; v_gene: TRBV7-9; j_gene: TRBJ2-1; abundance: NA
CDR3aa: CASSLGDGGNTQYF; CDR3nt: TGTGCCAGCAGCTTAGGGGATGGGGGGAATACGCAGTATTTT; d_gene: NA; v_gene: TRBV7-2; j_gene: TRBJ2-3; abundance: NA
CDR3aa: CASSGTLNQPQHF; CDR3nt: TGTGCCAGTAGCGGGACGCTAAATCAGCCCCAGCATTTT; d_gene: NA; v_gene: TRBV19; j_gene: TRBJ1-5; abundance: few
CDR3aa: CASIRPGGTGDTQYF; CDR3nt: TGTGCCAGCATCCGACCCGGGGGGACGGGAGATACGCAGTATTTT; d_gene: TRBD2; v_gene: TRBV7-9; j_gene: TRBJ2-3; abundance: NA
CDR3aa: CASIKSRTTIPYNEQFF; CDR3nt: TGTGCCAGCATCAAGTCACGAACTACTATTCCCTACAATGAGCAGTTCTTC; d_gene: NA; v_gene: TRBV28; j_gene: TRBJ2-1; abundance: once
CDR3aa: CASSLVGGNQPQHF; CDR3nt: TGTGCCAGCAGCTTAGTAGGGGGTAATCAACCCCAGCATTTT; d_gene: NA; v_gene: TRBV7-2; j_gene: TRBJ1-5; abundance: NA
CDR3aa: CASSQEKADPYEQYF; CDR3nt: TGCGCCAGCAGCCAAGAGAAGGCTGACCCCTACGAGCAGTACTTC; d_gene: NA; v_gene: TRBV4-1; j_gene: TRBJ2-7; abundance: NA
CDR3aa: CASSFFNEQFF; CDR3nt: TGTGCCAGCAGCTTTTTCAATGAGCAGTTCTTC; d_gene: NA; v_gene: TRBV7-2; j_gene: TRBJ2-1; abundance: NA
CDR3aa: CSASPDANEKLFF; CDR3nt: TGCAGTGCTAGTCCGGACGCTAATGAAAAACTGTTTTTT; d_gene: NA; v_gene: TRBV20-1; j_gene: TRBJ1-4; abundance: NA
CDR3aa: CAISEFGSGANVLTF; CDR3nt: TGTGCCATCAGTGAGTTCGGCTCTGGGGCCAACGTCCTGACTTTC; d_gene: NA; v_gene: TRBV10-3; j_gene: TRBJ2-6; abundance: NA
CDR3aa: CASSLRTGNQPQHF; CDR3nt: TGTGCCAGCAGCTTAAGGACAGGGAATCAGCCCCAGCATTTT; d_gene: TRBD1; v_gene: TRBV7-8; j_gene: TRBJ1-5; abundance: few
CDR3aa: CASSSFTEKLFF; CDR3nt: TGTGCCAGCAGTTCCTTTACCGAAAAACTGTTTTTT; d_gene: NA; v_gene: TRBV12-3/TRBV12-4; j_gene: TRBJ1-4; abundance: NA
CDR3aa: CASEKDRVNTEAFF; CDR3nt: TGTGCCAGCGAGAAAGACAGGGTGAACACTGAAGCTTTCTTT; d_gene: TRBD1; v_gene: TRBV6-5; j_gene: TRBJ1-1; abundance: few
CDR3aa: CASSRTYEQYF; CDR3nt: TGTGCCAGCAGTCGAACCTACGAGCAGTACTTC; d_gene: NA; v_gene: TRBV28; j_gene: TRBJ2-7; abundance: once
CDR3aa: CASSTRDRYYEQYF; CDR3nt: TGTGCCAGCAGCACCCGGGACAGGTACTACGAGCAGTACTTC; d_gene: TRBD1; v_gene: TRBV7-8; j_gene: TRBJ2-7; abundance: NA
CDR3aa: CASSPPSSDTQYF; CDR3nt: TGCGCCAGCAGCCCCCCTAGCTCAGATACGCAGTATTTT; d_gene: NA; v_gene: TRBV4-1; j_gene: TRBJ2-3; abundance: NA